This record covers a single T cell receptor beta chain. The antigen is undetermined. The CDR3 runs to 14 residues. These data originate in a study of OX40 agonist ivuxolimab in advanced cancers. The wider study: Six ivuxolimab dose levels, 0.01 to 10 mg/kg, were given intravenously every 2 weeks. Averaging about 60 years in age, with a range of roughly 20 to 90, the cohort was approximately 83% male.

Study results and caveats: In CD8+ T cells, expanded clones were on average more numerous than in CD4+. The expanded peripheral T cells' antigen specificity was not determined.

TCRdb keeps only in-frame clones here, not all; method: immunoSEQ multiplex PCR. The profile shows approximately 130,000 clones, about 92% of them singletons. The starting material was CD4+ or CD8+ T cells sorted from blood, obtained in a trial of the OX40 agonist ivuxolimab. The chain employs TRBV21-1 and TRBJ1-2. TRBV21-1 is deemed a pseudogene. The TCR was taken from an adult with an advanced solid tumor such as melanoma, head and neck, liver or kidney cancer. Here the CDR3 DNA reads TGTGCCAGCAGCAAAAAGGAACTGGACTATGGCTACACCTTC. This encodes CASSKKELDYGYTF.